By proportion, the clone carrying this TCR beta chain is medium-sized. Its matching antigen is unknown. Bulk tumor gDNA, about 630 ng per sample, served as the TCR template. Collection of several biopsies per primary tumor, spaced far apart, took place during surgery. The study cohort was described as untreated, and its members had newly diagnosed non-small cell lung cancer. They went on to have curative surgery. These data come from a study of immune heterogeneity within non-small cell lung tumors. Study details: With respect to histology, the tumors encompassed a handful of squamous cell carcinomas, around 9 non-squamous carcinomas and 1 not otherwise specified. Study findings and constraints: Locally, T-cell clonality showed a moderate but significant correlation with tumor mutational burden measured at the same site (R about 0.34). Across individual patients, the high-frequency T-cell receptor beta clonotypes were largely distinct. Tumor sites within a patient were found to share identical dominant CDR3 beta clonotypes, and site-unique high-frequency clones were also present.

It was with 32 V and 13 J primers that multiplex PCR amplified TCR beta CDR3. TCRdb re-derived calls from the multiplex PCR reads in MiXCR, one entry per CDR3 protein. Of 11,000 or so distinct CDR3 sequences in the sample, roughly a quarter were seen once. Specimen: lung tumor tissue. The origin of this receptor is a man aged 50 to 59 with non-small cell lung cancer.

In nucleotides, the CDR3 is TGTGCCAGCAGCTTAGGGACAGGGGGCGCAGCTAACTATGGCTACACCTTC. Protein sequence: CASSLGTGGAANYGYTF. The chain couples TRBV7-8 to TRBJ1-2; 11 nucleotides agree with TRBD1. There are 17 residues in the CDR3. V trimming: 1 base; J trimming: 0 bases; junction bases outside the gene matches: 4. Germline CDR1 reads SGHVS; CDR2 reads FQNEAQ.